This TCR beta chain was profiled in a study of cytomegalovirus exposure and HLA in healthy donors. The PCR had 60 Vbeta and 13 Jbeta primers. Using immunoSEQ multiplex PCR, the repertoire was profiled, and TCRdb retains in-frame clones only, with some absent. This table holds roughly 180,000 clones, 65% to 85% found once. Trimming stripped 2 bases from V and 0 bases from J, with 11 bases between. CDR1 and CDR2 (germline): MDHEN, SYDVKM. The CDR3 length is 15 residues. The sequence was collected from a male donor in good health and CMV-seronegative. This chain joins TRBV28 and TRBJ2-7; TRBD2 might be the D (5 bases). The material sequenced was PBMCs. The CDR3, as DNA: TGTGCCAGCAGTTTACCGGGGTCAAACTCCTACGAGCAGTACTTC. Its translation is CASSLPGSNSYEQYF. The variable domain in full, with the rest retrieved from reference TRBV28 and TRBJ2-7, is DVKVTQSSRYLVKRTGEKVFLECVQDMDHENMFWYRQDPGLGLRLIYFSYDVKMKEKGDIPEGYSVSREKKERFSLILESASTNQTSMYLCASSLPGSNSYEQYFGPGTRLTVT.